Below, one TCR beta chain is given with its context. The sample belongs to a study of blood T cell repertoires in COVID-19. At the level of the study: Samples came from the United States, Italy and Spain, spanning acute and convalescent COVID-19. The cDNA or gDNA used as material had been derived from T cells, B-cell-depleted T cells, or PBMCs.

V shed 2 bases and J shed 3 bases, with 10 bases lying between them. From germline, CDR1 is LNHDA and CDR2 SQIVND (reference sequence). This CDR3 contains 14 residues. Per the original methods: The authors estimated nucleated cell counts from reference gene primer amplification. Generated by immunoSEQ multiplex PCR, the TCRdb table keeps only in-frame clones and is missing some. The V and J calls and clone size come from that table; D and trimming were worked out from the DNA. This table has roughly 69,000 clones, more than 60% appearing once. The source of this sequence is a human donor in a cohort sampled during active COVID-19. The sequenced material came from peripheral blood. The gene calls are TRBV19 and TRBJ1-2, with D unclear. In DNA, the CDR3 is TGTGCCAGTAGTATACTATTTCTGGACTATGGCTACACCTTC. Translated, it gives CASSILFLDYGYTF.